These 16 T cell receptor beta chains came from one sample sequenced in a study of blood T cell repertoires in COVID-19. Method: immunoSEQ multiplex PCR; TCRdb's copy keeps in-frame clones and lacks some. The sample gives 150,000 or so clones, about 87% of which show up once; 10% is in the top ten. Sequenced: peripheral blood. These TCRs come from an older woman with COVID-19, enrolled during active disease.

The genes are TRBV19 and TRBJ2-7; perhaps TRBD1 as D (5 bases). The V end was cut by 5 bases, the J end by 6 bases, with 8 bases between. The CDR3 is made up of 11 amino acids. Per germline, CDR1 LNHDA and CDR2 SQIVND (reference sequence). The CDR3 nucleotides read TGTGCCAGTAGTTCCAGGGTCGAGCAGTACTTC. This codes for CASSSRVEQYF.

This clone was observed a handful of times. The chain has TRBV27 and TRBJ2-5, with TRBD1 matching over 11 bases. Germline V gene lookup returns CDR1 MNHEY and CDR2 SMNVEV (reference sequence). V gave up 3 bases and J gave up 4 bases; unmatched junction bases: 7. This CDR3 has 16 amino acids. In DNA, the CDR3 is TGTGCCAGCAGTTTCCTTAGAGGGACAGGGGGAGAGACCCAGTACTTC. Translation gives CASSFLRGTGGETQYF.

The CDR3 DNA reads as TGTGCCACCACATTTCAGGGCGCCGGCGACGAGCAGTACTTC. It codes for CATTFQGAGDEQYF. The chain has TRBV28 and TRBJ2-7; perhaps TRBD1 as D (5 bases). Germline V lookup: CDR1 MDHEN, CDR2 SYDVKM. The CDR3 is 14 amino acids. V shed 10 bases and J shed 5 bases, with 21 bases lying between them. The entire variable domain, with the rest obtained from reference TRBV28 and TRBJ2-7, is as follows: DVKVTQSSRYLVKRTGEKVFLECVQDMDHENMFWYRQDPGLGLRLIYFSYDVKMKEKGDIPEGYSVSREKKERFSLILESASTNQTSMYLCATTFQGAGDEQYFGPGTRLTVT.

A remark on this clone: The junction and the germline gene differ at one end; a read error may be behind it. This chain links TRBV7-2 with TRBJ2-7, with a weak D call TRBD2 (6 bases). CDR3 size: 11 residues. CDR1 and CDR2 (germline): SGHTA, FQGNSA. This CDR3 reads CPPGLNYEQYF. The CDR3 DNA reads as TGCCCCCCGGGACTCAACTACGAGCAGTACTTC.

CDR3 nucleotide sequence: TGTGCCTGGAGTGTATTGGTGCAAGGACAGGAGAAGCCTAATTCACCCCTCCACTTT. This sequence encodes CAWSVLVQGQEKPNSPLHF. The rearrangement joins TRBV30 to TRBJ1-6; 7 bases fit TRBD1. Germline V gene lookup returns CDR1 GTSNPN and CDR2 SVGIG (reference sequence). The CDR3 extends over 19 amino acids. The V segment lost 0 bases and the J segment 6 bases; nucleotides outside the gene matches: 17.

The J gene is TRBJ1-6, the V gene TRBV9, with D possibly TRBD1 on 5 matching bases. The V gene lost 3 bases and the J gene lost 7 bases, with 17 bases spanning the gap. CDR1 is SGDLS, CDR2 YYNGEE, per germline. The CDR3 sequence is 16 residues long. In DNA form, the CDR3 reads TGTGCCAGCAGCGGCCGAGGTGGGGCTAGGAATTCACCCCTCCACTTT. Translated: CASSGRGGARNSPLHF.

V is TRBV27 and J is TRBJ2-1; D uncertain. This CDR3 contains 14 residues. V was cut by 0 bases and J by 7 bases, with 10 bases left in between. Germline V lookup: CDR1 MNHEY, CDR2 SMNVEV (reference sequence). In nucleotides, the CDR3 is TGTGCCAGCAGTTTATCAGCCGGAGAAAATGAGCAGTTCTTC. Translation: CASSLSAGENEQFF.

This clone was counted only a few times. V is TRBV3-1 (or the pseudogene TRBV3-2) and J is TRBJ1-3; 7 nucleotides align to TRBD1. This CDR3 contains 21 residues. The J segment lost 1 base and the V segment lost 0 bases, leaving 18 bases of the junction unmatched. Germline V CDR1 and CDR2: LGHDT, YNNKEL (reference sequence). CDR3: CASSQEVLVLTGRGSGNTIYF. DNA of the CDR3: TGTGCCAGCAGCCAAGAAGTATTGGTTTTGACAGGGAGAGGATCTGGAAACACCATATATTTT.

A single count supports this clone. This CDR3 reads CASSEPGQGFNYGYTF. The CDR3 bases are TGTGCCAGCAGCGAACCGGGACAGGGATTTAACTATGGCTACACCTTC. This rearrangement joins TRBV21-1 to TRBJ1-2; the table gives TRBD1 as D, unverified against the DNA. TRBV21-1 is termed a pseudogene. There are 16 residues in the CDR3.

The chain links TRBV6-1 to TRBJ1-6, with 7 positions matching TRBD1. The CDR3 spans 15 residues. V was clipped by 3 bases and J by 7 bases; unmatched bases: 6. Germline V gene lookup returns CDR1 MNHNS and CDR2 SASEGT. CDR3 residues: CASSDQPGGNSPLHF. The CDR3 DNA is TGTGCCAGCAGTGACCAGCCAGGGGGGAATTCACCCCTCCACTTT.

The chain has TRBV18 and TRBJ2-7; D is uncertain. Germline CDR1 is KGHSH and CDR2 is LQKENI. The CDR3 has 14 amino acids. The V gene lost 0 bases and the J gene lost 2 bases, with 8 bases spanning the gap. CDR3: CASSPPLGAYEQYF. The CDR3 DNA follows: TGTGCCAGCTCACCACCTTTAGGAGCCTACGAGCAGTACTTC.

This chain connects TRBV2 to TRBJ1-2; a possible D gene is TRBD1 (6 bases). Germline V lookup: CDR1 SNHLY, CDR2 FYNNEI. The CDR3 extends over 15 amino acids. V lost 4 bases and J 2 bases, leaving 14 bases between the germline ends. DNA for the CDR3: TGTGCCAGCAGTGGGCCAGGGGACCACAACTATGGCTACACCTTC. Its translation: CASSGPGDHNYGYTF.

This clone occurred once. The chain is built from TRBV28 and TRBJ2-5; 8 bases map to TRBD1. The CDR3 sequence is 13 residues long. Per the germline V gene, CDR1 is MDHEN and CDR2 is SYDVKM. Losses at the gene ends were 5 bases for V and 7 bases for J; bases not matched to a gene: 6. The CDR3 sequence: CASSIGQGGTQYF. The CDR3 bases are TGTGCCAGCAGTATTGGACAGGGTGGGACCCAGTACTTC.

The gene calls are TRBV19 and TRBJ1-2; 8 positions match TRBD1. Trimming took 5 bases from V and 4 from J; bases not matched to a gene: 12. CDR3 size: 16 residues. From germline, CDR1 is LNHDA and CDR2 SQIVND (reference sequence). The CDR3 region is CASSRLGDRISYGYTF. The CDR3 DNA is TGTGCCAGTAGTCGTTTGGGGGACAGGATCTCCTATGGCTACACCTTC.

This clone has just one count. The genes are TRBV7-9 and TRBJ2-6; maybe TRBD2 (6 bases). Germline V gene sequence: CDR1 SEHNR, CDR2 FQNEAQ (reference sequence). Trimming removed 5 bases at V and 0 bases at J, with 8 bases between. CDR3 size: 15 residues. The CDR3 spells CASSRRGSGANVLTF. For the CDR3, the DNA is TGTGCCAGCAGCCGGAGGGGCTCTGGGGCCAACGTCCTGACTTTC. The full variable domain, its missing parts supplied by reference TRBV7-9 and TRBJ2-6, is DTGVSQNPRHKITKRGQNVTFRCDPISEHNRLYWYRQTLGQGPEFLTYFQNEAQLEKSRLLSDRFSAERPKGSFSTLEIQRTEQGDSAMYLCASSRRGSGANVLTFGAGSRLTVL.

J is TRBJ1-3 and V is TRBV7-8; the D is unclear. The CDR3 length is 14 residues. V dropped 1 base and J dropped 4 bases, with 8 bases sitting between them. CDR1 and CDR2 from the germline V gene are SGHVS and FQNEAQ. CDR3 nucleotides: TGTGCCAGCAGCTTAGGGGTCAGGGGAAACACCATATATTTT. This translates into CASSLGVRGNTIYF.